Described below is a single T cell receptor (beta chain) sequence and its context. Its antigen is as yet unknown. This CDR3 has 13 amino acids. Trimming left V 0 bases short and J 7 bases short, with 12 bases between. Germline V gives CDR1 SQVTM, CDR2 ANQGSEA. The sample belongs to a study of post-analysis software for immune sequencing data. TCR beta cDNA libraries included unique molecular identifiers. Each CDR3 protein is one row after TCRdb ran MiXCR on the PCR reads. The sample carries approximately 730,000 distinct CDR3 sequences, 46% recorded once. Study-wide results and caveats: In patients, TRBV5-6, TRBV5-1 and TRBV20-1 belonged to roughly five TRBV segments found more frequently than in controls.

V usage is TRBV29-1 and J usage is TRBJ1-1; no clear D. The source material was blood. This TCR was recovered from a girl between 5 and 17 years old with multiple sclerosis. CDR3 in amino acids: CSVEESPTGEAFF. The CDR3, as DNA: TGCAGCGTTGAAGAATCCCCCACCGGTGAAGCTTTCTTT.